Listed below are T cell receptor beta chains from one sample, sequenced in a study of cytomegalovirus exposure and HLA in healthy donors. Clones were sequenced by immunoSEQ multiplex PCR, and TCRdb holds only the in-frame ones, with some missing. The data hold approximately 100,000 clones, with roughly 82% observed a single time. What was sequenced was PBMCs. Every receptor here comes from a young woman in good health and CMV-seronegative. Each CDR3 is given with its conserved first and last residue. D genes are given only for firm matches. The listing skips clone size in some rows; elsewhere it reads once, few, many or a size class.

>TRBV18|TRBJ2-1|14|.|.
CASSRAAGYNEQFF
TGTGCCAGCTCTCGGGCAGCAGGGTACAATGAGCAGTTCTTC
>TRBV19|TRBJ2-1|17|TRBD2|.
CASSMVGLAGGYNEQFF
TGTGCCAGTAGTATGGTGGGGCTAGCGGGAGGCTACAATGAGCAGTTCTTC
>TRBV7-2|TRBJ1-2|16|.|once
CASSLSGGGAVNGYTF
TGTGCCAGCAGCTTGAGTGGGGGGGGCGCGGTTAATGGCTACACCTTC
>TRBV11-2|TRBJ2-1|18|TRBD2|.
CASSPTTRGGPKALEQFF
TGTGCCAGCAGCCCGACAACGCGGGGGGGTCCTAAAGCCCTTGAGCAGTTCTTC
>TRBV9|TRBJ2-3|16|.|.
CASSGEGGRRTDTQYF
TGTGCCAGCAGCGGTGAGGGGGGGAGGCGGACAGATACGCAGTATTTT
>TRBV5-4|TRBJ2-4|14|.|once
CASSEDTAKNIQYF
TGTGCCAGCAGCGAAGACACAGCCAAAAACATTCAGTACTTC
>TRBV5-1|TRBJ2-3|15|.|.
CASSTHVGTKDTQYF
TGCGCCAGCAGCACCCATGTCGGGACAAAGGATACGCAGTATTTT
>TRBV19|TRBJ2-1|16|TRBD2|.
CASSIVLAGGRREQFF
TGTGCCAGTAGTATAGTACTGGCGGGGGGGCGGAGGGAGCAGTTCTTC
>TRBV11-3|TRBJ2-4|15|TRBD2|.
CASSARVGGENIQYF
TGTGCCAGCAGCGCCAGGGTTGGGGGGGAAAACATTCAGTACTTC
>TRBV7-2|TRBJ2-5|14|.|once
CASSLQYGEETQYF
TGTGCCAGCAGCTTACAGTACGGGGAAGAGACCCAGTACTTC
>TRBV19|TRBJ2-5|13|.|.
CASSPGRFETQYF
TGTGCCAGTAGTCCGGGGAGGTTTGAGACCCAGTACTTC
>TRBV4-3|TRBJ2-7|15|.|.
CASSQDPGNSYEQYF
TGCGCCAGCAGCCAAGATCCGGGAAACTCCTACGAGCAGTACTTC
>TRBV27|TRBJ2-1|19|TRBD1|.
CASSLSRMTGPFSYNEQFF
TGTGCCAGCAGTTTATCCCGAATGACAGGGCCCTTTTCCTACAATGAGCAGTTCTTC
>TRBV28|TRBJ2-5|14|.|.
CASSLVGARKTQYF
TGTGCCAGCAGTTTAGTGGGGGCGCGAAAGACCCAGTACTTC
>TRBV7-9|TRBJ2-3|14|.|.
CASSTGTTLGTQYF
TGTGCCAGCAGCACCGGTACGACATTAGGTACGCAGTATTTT
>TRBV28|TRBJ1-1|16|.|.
CASSEGGLERNTEAFF
TGTGCCAGCAGCGAAGGGGGTCTCGAGCGGAACACTGAAGCTTTCTTT
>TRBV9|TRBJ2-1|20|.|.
CASSVANKIRGIPSYNEQFF
TGTGCCAGCAGCGTAGCTAATAAAATCAGGGGTATTCCCTCCTACAATGAGCAGTTCTTC
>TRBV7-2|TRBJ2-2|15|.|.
CASSLRDPNTGELFF
TGTGCCAGCAGCTTGCGGGACCCGAACACCGGGGAGCTGTTTTTT
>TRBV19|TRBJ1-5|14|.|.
CASSMWQGRQPQHF
TGTGCCAGTAGTATGTGGCAGGGGCGGCAGCCCCAGCATTTT
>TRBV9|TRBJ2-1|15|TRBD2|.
CASSVTSGRSNEQFF
TGTGCCAGCAGCGTTACTAGCGGGAGGAGCAATGAGCAGTTCTTC
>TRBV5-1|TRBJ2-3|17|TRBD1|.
CASSFAKDRARTDTQYF
TGCGCCAGCAGCTTTGCGAAGGACAGGGCCCGCACAGATACGCAGTATTTT
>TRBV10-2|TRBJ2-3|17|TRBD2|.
CASSESLAGGYTDTQYF
TGCGCCAGCAGTGAGTCCCTCGCGGGGGGGTACACAGATACGCAGTATTTT
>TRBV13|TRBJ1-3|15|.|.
CASSPGDNSGNTIYF
TGTGCCAGCAGCCCCGGGGACAACTCTGGAAACACCATATATTTT
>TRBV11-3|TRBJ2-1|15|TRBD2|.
CASSPRLAGENEQFF
TGTGCCAGCAGCCCGCGACTAGCGGGAGAGAATGAGCAGTTCTTC
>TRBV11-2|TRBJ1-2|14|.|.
CASSFDRLGYGYTF
TGTGCCAGCAGCTTTGACAGGTTAGGCTATGGCTACACCTTC
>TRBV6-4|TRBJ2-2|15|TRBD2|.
CASSASGGTTGELFF
TGTGCCAGCAGTGCTAGCGGGGGGACCACCGGGGAGCTGTTTTTT
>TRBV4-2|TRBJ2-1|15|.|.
CASSPGDRSYNEQFF
TGTGCCAGCAGCCCGGGGGACCGCTCCTACAATGAGCAGTTCTTC
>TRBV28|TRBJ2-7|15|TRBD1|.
CAGSTPGTGDDEQYF
TGTGCCGGCAGTACACCCGGGACAGGGGACGACGAGCAGTACTTC
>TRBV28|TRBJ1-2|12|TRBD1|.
CASRAGGDGYTF
TGTGCCAGCAGAGCAGGGGGCGATGGCTACACCTTC
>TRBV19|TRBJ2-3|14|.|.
CASSRTVSTDTQYF
TGTGCCAGTAGCAGGACAGTTAGCACAGATACGCAGTATTTT
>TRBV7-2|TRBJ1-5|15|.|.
CASSLVGGSNQPQHF
TGTGCCAGCAGCTTGGTAGGAGGAAGCAATCAGCCCCAGCATTTT
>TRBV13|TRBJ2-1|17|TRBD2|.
CASSGTSGSVAYNEQFF
TGTGCCAGCAGCGGGACTAGCGGGAGTGTCGCCTACAATGAGCAGTTCTTC